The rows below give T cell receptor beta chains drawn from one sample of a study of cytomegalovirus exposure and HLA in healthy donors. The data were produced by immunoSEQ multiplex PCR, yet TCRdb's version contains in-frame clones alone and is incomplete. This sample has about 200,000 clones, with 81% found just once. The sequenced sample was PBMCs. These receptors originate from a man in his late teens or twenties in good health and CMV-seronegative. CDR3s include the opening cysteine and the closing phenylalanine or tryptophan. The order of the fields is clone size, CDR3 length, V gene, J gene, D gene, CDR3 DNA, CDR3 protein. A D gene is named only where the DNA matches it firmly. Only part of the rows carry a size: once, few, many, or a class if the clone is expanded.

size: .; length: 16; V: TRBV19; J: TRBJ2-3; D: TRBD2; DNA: TGTGCCAGTAGCAACTATGTAGGACTAGGCTCAGATACGCAGTATTTT; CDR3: CASSNYVGLGSDTQYF
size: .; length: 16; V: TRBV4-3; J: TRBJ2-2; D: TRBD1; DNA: TGCGCCAGCAGCCCTGGGACAGGGGGCCGCACCGGGGAGCTGTTTTTT; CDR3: CASSPGTGGRTGELFF
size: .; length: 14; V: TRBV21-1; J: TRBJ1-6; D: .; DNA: TGTGCCAGCAAGATCGGACAGGGCAATTCACCCCTCCACTTT; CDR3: CASKIGQGNSPLHF
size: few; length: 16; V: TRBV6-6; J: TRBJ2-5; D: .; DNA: TGTGCCAGCAGTTACTTCACCGGGACAAACCAAGAGACCCAGTACTTC; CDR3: CASSYFTGTNQETQYF
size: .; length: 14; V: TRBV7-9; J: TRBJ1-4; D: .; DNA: TGTGCCAGCAGCACCAGGACTTCTAATGAAAAACTGTTTTTT; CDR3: CASSTRTSNEKLFF
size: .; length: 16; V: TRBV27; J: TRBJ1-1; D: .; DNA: TGTGCCAGCAGTATGACCTCAGGGTACATGAACACTGAAGCTTTCTTT; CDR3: CASSMTSGYMNTEAFF
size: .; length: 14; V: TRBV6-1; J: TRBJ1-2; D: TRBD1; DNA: TGTGCCGGCCAATTACAGGGGACGGGCTATGGCTACACCTTC; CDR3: CAGQLQGTGYGYTF
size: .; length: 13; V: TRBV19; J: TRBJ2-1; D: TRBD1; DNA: TGTGCCAGCTCCGGGACAGGGGTCAATGAGCAGTTCTTC; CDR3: CASSGTGVNEQFF
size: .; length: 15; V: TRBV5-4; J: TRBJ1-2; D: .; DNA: TGTGCCAGCAGGCAGGACAGAGGATTCGACTATGGCTACACCTTC; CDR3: CASRQDRGFDYGYTF
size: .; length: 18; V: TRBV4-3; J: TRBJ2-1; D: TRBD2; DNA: TGCGCCAGCAGCCAAGATCCCGGGGACTACCTCTCCTACAATGAGCAGTTCTTC; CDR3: CASSQDPGDYLSYNEQFF
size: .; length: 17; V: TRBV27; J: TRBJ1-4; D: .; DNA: TGTGCCAGCAGTTTATCGGGGGGAAGCGGGGGTAATGAAAAACTGTTTTTT; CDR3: CASSLSGGSGGNEKLFF